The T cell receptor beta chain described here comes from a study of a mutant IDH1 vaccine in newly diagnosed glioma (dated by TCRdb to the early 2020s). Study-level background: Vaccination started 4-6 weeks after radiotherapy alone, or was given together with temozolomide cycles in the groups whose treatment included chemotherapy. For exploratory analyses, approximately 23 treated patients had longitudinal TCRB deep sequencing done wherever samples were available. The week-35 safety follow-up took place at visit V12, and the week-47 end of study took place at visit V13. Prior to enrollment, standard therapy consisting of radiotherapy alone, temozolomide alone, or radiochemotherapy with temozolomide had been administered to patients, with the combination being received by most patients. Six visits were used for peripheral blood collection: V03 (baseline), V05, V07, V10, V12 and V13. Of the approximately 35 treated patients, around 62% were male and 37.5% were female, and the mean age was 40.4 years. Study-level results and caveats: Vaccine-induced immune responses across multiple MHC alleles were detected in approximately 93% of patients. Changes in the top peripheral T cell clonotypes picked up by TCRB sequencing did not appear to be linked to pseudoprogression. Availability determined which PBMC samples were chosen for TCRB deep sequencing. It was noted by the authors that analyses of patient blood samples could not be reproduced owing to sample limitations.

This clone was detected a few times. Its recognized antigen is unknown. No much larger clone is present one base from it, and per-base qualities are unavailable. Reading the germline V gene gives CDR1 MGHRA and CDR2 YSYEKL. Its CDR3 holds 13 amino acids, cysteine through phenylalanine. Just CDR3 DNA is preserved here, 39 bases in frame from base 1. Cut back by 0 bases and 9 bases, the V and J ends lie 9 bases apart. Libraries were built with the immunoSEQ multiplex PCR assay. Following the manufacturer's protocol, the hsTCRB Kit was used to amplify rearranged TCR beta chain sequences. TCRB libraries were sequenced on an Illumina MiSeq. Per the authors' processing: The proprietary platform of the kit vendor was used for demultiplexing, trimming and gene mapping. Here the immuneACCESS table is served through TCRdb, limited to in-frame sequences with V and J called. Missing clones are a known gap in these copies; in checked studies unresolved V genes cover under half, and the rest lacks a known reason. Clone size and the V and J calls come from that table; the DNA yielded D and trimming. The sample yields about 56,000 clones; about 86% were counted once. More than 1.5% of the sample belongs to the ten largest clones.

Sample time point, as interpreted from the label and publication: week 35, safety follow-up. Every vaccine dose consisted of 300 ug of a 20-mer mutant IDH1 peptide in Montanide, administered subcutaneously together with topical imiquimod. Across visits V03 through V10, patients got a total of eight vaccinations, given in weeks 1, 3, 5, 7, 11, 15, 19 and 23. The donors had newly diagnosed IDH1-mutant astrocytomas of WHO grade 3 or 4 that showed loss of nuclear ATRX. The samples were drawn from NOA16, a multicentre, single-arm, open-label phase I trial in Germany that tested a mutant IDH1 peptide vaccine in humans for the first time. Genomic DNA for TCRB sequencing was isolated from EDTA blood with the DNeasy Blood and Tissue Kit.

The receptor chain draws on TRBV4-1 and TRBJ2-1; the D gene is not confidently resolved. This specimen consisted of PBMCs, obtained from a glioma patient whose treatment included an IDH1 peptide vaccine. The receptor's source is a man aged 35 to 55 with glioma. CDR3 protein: CASSQEGYLEQFF. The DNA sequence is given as TGCGCCAGCAGCCAAGAGGGGTACCTTGAGCAGTTCTTC.